These T cell receptor beta chains were read from a single sample in a study of a mutant IDH1 vaccine in newly diagnosed glioma. The table came from immunoSEQ multiplex PCR; TCRdb's copy has only in-frame clones and leaves some out. The repertoire has 35,000 to 50,000 clones, 85% to 95% of them found once; the top ten carry roughly 3.9%. For these receptors, no antigen is known. Sequenced material: PBMCs, taken from a glioma patient whose treatment included an IDH1 peptide vaccine. Receptors originate from a man over 45 with glioma. Both conserved end residues are part of each CDR3. A D gene is named only where the DNA matches it firmly. Only some rows state a clone size, as once, few, many or a class for expanded clones.

D	size	V	J	DNA	CDR3
TRBD1	NA	TRBV11-3	TRBJ2-3	TGTGCCAGCAGCTTAGGCCAGGGGGACACAGATACGCAGTATTTT	CASSLGQGDTDTQYF
NA	NA	TRBV7-8	TRBJ1-6	TGTGCCAGCAGCTTAGTCAACAGGGCAAATAATTCACCCCTCCACTTT	CASSLVNRANNSPLHF
NA	NA	TRBV2	TRBJ2-7	TGTGCCAGCAGTTCATCCGGGGTCGGATCCTACGAGCAGTACTTC	CASSSSGVGSYEQYF
NA	NA	TRBV7-2	TRBJ1-5	TGTGCCAGCAGCTTTTTCGAAAGCAATCAGCCCCAGCATTTT	CASSFFESNQPQHF
NA	NA	TRBV6-5	TRBJ1-2	TGTGCCAGCAGAGGACAGACCTATGGCTACACCTTC	CASRGQTYGYTF
NA	NA	TRBV6-5	TRBJ1-2	TGTGCCAGCACCACCGTTCCGGGCTATGGCTACACCTTC	CASTTVPGYGYTF
NA	NA	TRBV10-1	TRBJ2-7	TGCGCCAGCAGCGAAGGGGGAGGGGGAACCTACGAGCAGTACTTC	CASSEGGGGTYEQYF
NA	NA	TRBV2	TRBJ2-5	TGTGCCAGCAATCGACAACAGGGAATCCAAGAGACCCAGTACTTC	CASNRQQGIQETQYF
TRBD2	NA	TRBV4-2	TRBJ2-2	TGTGCCAGCAGCCAAGAAAGGCGGGAGGCCTCTTACACCGGGGAGCTGTTTTTT	CASSQERREASYTGELFF
NA	NA	TRBV7-9	TRBJ1-2	TGTGCCAGCAGCTTCGGTTTCACGGGGACTAACTATGGCTACACCTTC	CASSFGFTGTNYGYTF
NA	NA	TRBV4-3	TRBJ2-7	TGCGCCAGCAGTACAGGGACCTCCTACGAGCAGTACTTC	CASSTGTSYEQYF
TRBD1	NA	TRBV5-4	TRBJ1-2	TGTGCCAGCAGCTTTGACAGGGGAGATTATGGCTACACCTTC	CASSFDRGDYGYTF
NA	NA	TRBV10-1	TRBJ2-7	TGCGCCAGCAGTGAGCCGGGGCGGGAGCAGTACTTC	CASSEPGREQYF
TRBD1	NA	TRBV18	TRBJ2-7	TGTGCCAGCTCAGCCGGGACAGGGAATTACGAGCAGTACTTC	CASSAGTGNYEQYF
NA	few	TRBV19	TRBJ1-5	TGTGCCAGTCGGACAGCTAATCAGCCCCAGCATTTT	CASRTANQPQHF
NA	NA	TRBV19	TRBJ1-1	TGTGCCAGTAGCTCACAGGGCGGCTTGACTGAAGCTTTCTTT	CASSSQGGLTEAFF
NA	NA	TRBV5-1	TRBJ2-1	TGCGCCAGCAGTTTGCAGACAGTTTACAATGAGCAGTTCTTC	CASSLQTVYNEQFF
NA	NA	TRBV4-2	TRBJ2-7	TGTGCCAGCAGCCCCTCGACAGCGGACTACGAGCAGTACTTC	CASSPSTADYEQYF
TRBD1	few	TRBV9	TRBJ1-6	TGTGCCAGCAGCGAATCCGGGACAGGGCTTTCACCCCTCCACTTT	CASSESGTGLSPLHF
NA	NA	TRBV7-2	TRBJ2-7	TGTGCCAGCAGTTTAGCCCCTCTCGGCGTGCGCCCCTACGAGCAGTACTTC	CASSLAPLGVRPYEQYF
NA	NA	TRBV9	TRBJ2-2	TGTGCCAGCAGCCCACAGGGACGGAACACCGGGGAGCTGTTTTTT	CASSPQGRNTGELFF
NA	NA	TRBV4-2	TRBJ2-1	TGTGCCAGCAGCCAGTCCGGGGCGGAGAATGAGCAGTTCTTC	CASSQSGAENEQFF
NA	NA	TRBV5-5	TRBJ2-7	TGTGCCAGCAGCTTGGATCTCGGCGAGCAGTACTTC	CASSLDLGEQYF
NA	NA	TRBV9	TRBJ1-2	TGTGCCAGCAGCGTAGGGACTCCCATCGGAGGCTACACCTTC	CASSVGTPIGGYTF
NA	NA	TRBV7-9	TRBJ1-1	TGTGCCAGCAGCTTAGAGGTCACTGAAGCTTTCTTT	CASSLEVTEAFF
TRBD2	once	TRBV30	TRBJ2-7	TGTGCCTGTCGTGGGACTAGCGGGAAATACTACGAGCAGTACTTC	CACRGTSGKYYEQYF